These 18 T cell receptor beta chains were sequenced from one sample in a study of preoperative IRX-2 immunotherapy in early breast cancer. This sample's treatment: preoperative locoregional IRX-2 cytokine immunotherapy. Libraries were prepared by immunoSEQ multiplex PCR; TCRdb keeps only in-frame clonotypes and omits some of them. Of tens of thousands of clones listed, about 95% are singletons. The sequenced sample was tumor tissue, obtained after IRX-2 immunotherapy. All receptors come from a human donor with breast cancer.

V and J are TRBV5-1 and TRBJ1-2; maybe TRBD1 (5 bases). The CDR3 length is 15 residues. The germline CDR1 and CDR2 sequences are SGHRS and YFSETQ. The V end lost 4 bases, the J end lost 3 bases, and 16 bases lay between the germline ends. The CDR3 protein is CASSPWGGLDYGYTF. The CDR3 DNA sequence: TGCGCCAGCAGCCCGTGGGGGGGATTGGACTATGGCTACACCTTC.

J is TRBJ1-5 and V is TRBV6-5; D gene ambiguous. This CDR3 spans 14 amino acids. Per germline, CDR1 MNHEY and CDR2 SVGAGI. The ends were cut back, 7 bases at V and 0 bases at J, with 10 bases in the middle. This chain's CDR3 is CASKGMGSNQPQHF. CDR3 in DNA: TGTGCCAGCAAGGGTATGGGTAGCAATCAGCCCCAGCATTTT.

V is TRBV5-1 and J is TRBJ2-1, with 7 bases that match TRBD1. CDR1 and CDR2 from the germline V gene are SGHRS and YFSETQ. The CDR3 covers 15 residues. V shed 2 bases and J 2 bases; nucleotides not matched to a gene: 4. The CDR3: CASSFRDSPYNEQFF. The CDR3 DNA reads TGCGCCAGCAGCTTCCGGGACAGTCCCTACAATGAGCAGTTCTTC. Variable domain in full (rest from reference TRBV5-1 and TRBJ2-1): KAGVTQTPRYLIKTRGQQVTLSCSPISGHRSVSWYQQTPGQGLQFLFEYFSETQRNKGNFPGRFSGRQFSNSRSEMNVSTLELGDSALYLCASSFRDSPYNEQFFGPGTRLTVL.

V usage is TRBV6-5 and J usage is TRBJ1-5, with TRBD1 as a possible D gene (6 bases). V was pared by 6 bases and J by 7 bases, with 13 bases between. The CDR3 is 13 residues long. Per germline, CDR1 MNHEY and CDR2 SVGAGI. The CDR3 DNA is TGTGCCAGCAGGCCCGGAGGGACACAGCCCCAGCATTTT. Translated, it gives CASRPGGTQPQHF.

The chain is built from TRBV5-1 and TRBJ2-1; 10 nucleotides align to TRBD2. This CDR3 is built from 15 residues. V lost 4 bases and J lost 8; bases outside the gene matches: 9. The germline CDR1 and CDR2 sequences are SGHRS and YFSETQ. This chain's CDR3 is CASSRRVAGGDEQFF. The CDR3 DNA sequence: TGCGCCAGCAGCCGTCGGGTAGCGGGAGGCGATGAGCAGTTCTTC. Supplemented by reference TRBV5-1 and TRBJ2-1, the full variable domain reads KAGVTQTPRYLIKTRGQQVTLSCSPISGHRSVSWYQQTPGQGLQFLFEYFSETQRNKGNFPGRFSGRQFSNSRSEMNVSTLELGDSALYLCASSRRVAGGDEQFFGPGTRLTVL.

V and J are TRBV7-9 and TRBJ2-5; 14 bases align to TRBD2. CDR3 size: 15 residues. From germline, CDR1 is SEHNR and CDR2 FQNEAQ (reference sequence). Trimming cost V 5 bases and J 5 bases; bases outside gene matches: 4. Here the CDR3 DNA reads TGTGCCAGCAGCAGTCGACTAGCGGGAGGGGAGACCCAGTACTTC. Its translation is CASSSRLAGGETQYF.

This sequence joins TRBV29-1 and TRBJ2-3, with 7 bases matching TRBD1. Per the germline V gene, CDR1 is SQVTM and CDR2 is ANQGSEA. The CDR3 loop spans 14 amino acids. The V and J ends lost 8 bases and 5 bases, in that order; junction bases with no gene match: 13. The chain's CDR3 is CSSQRGLAGDTQYF. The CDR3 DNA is TGCAGCTCCCAAAGGGGGCTCGCAGGAGATACGCAGTATTTT.

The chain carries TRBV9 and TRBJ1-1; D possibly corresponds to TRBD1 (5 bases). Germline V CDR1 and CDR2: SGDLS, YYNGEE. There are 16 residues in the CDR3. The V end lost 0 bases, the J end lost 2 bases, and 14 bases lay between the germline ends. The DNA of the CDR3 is TGTGCCAGCAGCGTAGGATCTATGGGGCTAAACACTGAAGCTTTCTTT. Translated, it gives CASSVGSMGLNTEAFF.

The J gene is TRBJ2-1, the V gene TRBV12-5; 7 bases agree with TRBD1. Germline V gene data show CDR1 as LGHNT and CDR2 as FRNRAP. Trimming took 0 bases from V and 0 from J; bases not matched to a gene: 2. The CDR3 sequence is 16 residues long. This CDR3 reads CASGLVTGSSYNEQFF. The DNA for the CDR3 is TGTGCTAGTGGTTTGGTGACAGGGAGCTCCTACAATGAGCAGTTCTTC.

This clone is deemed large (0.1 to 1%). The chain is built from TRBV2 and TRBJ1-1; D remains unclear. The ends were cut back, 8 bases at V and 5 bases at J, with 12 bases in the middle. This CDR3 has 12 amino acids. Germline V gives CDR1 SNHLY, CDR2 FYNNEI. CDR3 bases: TGTGCCAGCCGAAGAGAATGGACTGAAGCTTTCTTT. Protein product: CASRREWTEAFF.

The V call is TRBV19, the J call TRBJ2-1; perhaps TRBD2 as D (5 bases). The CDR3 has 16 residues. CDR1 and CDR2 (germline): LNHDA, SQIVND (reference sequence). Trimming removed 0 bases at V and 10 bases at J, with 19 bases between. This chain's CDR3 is CASSIDSSGAKREQFF. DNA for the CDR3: TGTGCCAGTAGTATAGATTCCAGCGGAGCGAAGCGAGAGCAGTTCTTC.

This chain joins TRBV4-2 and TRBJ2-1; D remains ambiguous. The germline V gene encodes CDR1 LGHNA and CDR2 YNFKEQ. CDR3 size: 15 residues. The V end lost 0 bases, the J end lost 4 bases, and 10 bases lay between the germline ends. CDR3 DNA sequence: TGTGCCAGCAGCCAAGATCGCGGTGGGTACAATGAGCAGTTCTTC. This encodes CASSQDRGGYNEQFF.

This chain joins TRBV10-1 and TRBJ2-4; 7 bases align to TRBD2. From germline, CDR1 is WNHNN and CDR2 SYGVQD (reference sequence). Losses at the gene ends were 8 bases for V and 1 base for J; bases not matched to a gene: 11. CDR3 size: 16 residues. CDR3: CASYRGEGWAKNIQYF. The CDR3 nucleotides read TGCGCCAGCTACCGGGGGGAAGGGTGGGCCAAAAACATTCAGTACTTC.

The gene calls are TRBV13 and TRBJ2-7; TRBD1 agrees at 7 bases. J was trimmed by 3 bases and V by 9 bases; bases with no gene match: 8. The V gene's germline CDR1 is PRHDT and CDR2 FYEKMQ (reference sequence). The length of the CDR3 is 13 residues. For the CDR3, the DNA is TGTGCCAGTGCTAGGGGGCGGCTCTACGAGCAGTACTTC. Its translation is CASARGRLYEQYF.

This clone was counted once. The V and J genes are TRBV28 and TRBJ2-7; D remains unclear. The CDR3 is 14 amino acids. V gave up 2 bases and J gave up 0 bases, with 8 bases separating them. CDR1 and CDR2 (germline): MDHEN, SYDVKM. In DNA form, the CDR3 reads TGTGCCAGCAGTTTAGGAAGTTCCTCCTACGAGCAGTACTTC. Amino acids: CASSLGSSSYEQYF.

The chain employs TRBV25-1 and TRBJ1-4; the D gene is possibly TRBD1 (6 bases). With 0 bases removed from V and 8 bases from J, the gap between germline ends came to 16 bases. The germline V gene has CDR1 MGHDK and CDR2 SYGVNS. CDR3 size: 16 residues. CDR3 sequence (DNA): TGTGCCAGCAGTGAATATAGGGGGGGCGCACAGGAAAAACTGTTTTTT. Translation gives CASSEYRGGAQEKLFF.

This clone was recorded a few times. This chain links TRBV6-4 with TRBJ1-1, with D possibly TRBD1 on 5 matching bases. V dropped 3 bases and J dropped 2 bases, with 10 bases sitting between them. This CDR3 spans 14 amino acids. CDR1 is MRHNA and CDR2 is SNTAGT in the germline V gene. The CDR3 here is CASSEGDSNTEAFF. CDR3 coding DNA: TGTGCCAGCAGTGAGGGCGACAGTAACACTGAAGCTTTCTTT.

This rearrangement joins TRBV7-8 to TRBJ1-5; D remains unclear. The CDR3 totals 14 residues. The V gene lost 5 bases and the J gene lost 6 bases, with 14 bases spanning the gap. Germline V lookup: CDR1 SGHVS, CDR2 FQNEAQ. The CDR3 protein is CASSPGVLGQPQHF. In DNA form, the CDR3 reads TGTGCCAGCAGCCCTGGAGTTTTGGGTCAGCCCCAGCATTTT.